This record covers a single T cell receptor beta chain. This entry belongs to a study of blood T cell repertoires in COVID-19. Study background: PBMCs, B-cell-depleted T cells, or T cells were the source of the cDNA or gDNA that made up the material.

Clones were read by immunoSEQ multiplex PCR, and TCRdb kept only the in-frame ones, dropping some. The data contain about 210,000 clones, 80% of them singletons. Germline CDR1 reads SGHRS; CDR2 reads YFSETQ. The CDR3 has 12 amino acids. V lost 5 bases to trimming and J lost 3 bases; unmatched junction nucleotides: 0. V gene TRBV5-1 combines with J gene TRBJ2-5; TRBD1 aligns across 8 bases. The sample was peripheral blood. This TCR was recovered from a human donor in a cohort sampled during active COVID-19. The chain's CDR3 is CASRTGEETQYF. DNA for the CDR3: TGCGCCAGCAGGACAGGGGAAGAGACCCAGTACTTC.